The source of this T cell receptor (beta chain) is a study of blood T cells in healthy people across ages. This CDR3 contains 18 residues. After removal of 0 bases from V and 0 bases from J, the junction contained 7 bases not matched to a gene. Germline-derived CDR1 and CDR2 are SGHVS and FNYEAQ. Study-wide points: PBMCs were not sorted, which prevented a conclusive comparison of naive versus antigen-experienced cells.

This clonotype was detected once. The antigen remains undetermined. A sample-barcoded 5' primer and a J-beta primer mix were used in a second PCR of about 7 to 11 cycles. Each cDNA molecule carried a tag from a template-switch adaptor that contained 12 random nucleotides. One entry per CDR3 protein, called by TCRdb with MiXCR from the 5' RACE reads. The table lists roughly 1,000,000 distinct CDR3 sequences, approximately 25% of them singletons. The same specimen was also included in a second study, on T cells of mothers and their children. This second study says: Samples were obtained from a few healthy Caucasian mothers and their six children. In both related and unrelated pairs, TCR recombination output is shaped similarly by thymic selection.

The sequenced material came from blood. The source of this sequence is a girl aged 2-10 years in good health. This chain links TRBV7-6 with TRBJ2-1; 8 bases are a match to TRBD2. DNA for the CDR3: TGTGCCAGCAGCTTAGCGCTCCTAGCGGGCAGCTCCTACAATGAGCAGTTCTTC. Translation: CASSLALLAGSSYNEQFF.